The table lists the clone carrying this TCR beta chain with a few counts. The data were obtained in a study of T cells after yellow fever vaccination. Deletions cut 5 bases from V and 4 bases from J, with 21 bases between. The CDR3 is 16 residues long. Germline lookup yields CDR1 SGHTA and CDR2 FQGNSA. TCR cDNA, made by 5'RACE template switching, carried an added universal primer site and UMIs. TCRdb itself ran the 5' RACE reads through MiXCR, one entry per CDR3 protein. Altogether about 170,000 distinct CDR3 sequences are present, 11% being singletons, with the ten largest covering about 40%. The source material was CD8+ T cells sorted from PBMCs, sampled 15 days after the yellow fever booster vaccination. This receptor was identified in a man aged 18 to 29 who received the YFV17D yellow fever vaccine. The chain carries TRBV7-2 and TRBJ2-7, with D possibly being TRBD2 (7 bases). The DNA of the CDR3 is TGTGCCAGCAGCCCAGGGACTTCGAGGGGGGGATACGAGCAGTACGTC. Its protein product is CASSPGTSRGGYEQYV.